The rows below give T cell receptor beta chains drawn from one sample of a study of blood T cell repertoires in COVID-19. The method was immunoSEQ multiplex PCR; TCRdb's version includes in-frame clones alone and lacks a portion of them. Among around 200,000 clones listed, 80% to 85% were seen once. Material: peripheral blood. The receptor set was obtained from a man aged 50-59 years with active or convalescent COVID-19. CDR3s include the opening cysteine and the closing phenylalanine or tryptophan.

J	V	CDR3
TRBJ1-1	TRBV10-3	CAMTSAQTSFF
TRBJ1-2	TRBV7-3	CASSLLASPDSITF
TRBJ2-3	TRBV5-1	CASSLLAGRGTDTQYF
TRBJ2-2	TRBV3-1/TRBV3-2	CASTAKGRTGSTGELFF
TRBJ2-1	TRBV3-1/TRBV3-2	CPSPHHWGGGARSYNEQFF
TRBJ2-7	TRBV11-2	CASSFVADSYEQYF
TRBJ2-1	TRBV5-6	CASSIGTSYNEQFF
TRBJ1-1	TRBV14	CASSQAWGRRTGEMNTEAFF
TRBJ1-1	TRBV19	CASSIGALNTEAFF
TRBJ2-3	TRBV5-4	CASSLRLAGEDTQYF
TRBJ1-5	TRBV6-1	CASSEARQNQPQHF
TRBJ2-3	TRBV5-6	CASSLGLRGPDTQYF
TRBJ1-1	TRBV30	CAWNPGGAGVAFF
TRBJ2-7	TRBV7-9	CASSLTVQGGEQYF
TRBJ1-3	TRBV7-3	CASSSQGRGNTIYF
TRBJ1-1	TRBV5-1	CASSGSGLNTEAFF
TRBJ1-6	TRBV9	CASSVGASPLHF
TRBJ1-2	TRBV30	CAWSVVRGSANYGYTF
TRBJ2-5	TRBV6-2/TRBV6-3	CASSYEGRSQETQYF
TRBJ1-4	TRBV12-5	CASGLYSGFGNEKLFF
TRBJ1-5	TRBV19	CASSLNTGQGGQPQHF
TRBJ1-1	TRBV29-1	CSVRTGATEAFF
TRBJ1-1	TRBV7-3	CASSLTPGRSTEAFF
TRBJ1-2	TRBV15	CATSRDFQAGGYTF
TRBJ1-1	TRBV5-1	CASSLGDRSNTEAFF
TRBJ1-4	TRBV3-1/TRBV3-2	CASSQGGSAEKLFF
TRBJ2-4	TRBV30	CAWSVGLPTGGNIQYF
TRBJ1-6	TRBV6-6	CASSPSGGVRRNSPLHF
TRBJ2-6	TRBV2	CASTLGSSGANVLTF
TRBJ2-7	TRBV2	CASKGRGYEQYF
TRBJ1-1	TRBV21-1	CASTRGQRNTEAFF
TRBJ1-6	TRBV7-8	CASSLRIWTENNSPLHF
TRBJ1-3	TRBV19	CASSLRGGNTIYF
TRBJ1-2	TRBV6-2/TRBV6-3	CASSGGAGFYGYTF
TRBJ1-4	TRBV5-1	CASSVRQAGSEKLFF
TRBJ2-1	TRBV5-1	CASSGGANGNEQFF
TRBJ1-1	TRBV7-2	CASSLQTGGEVAFF
TRBJ1-4	TRBV2	CASSERPGGDEKLFF
TRBJ2-2	TRBV9	CASRQQGDTGELFF
TRBJ2-3	TRBV7-3	CASSLREGDTQYF
TRBJ1-5	TRBV12-3/TRBV12-4	CASTQTGSPQHF
TRBJ2-7	TRBV7-8	CASSLGRQAIEQYF
TRBJ2-5	TRBV18	CASSPRNNGAGGLRETQYF
TRBJ2-6	TRBV7-9	CASSLGLNVLTF
TRBJ2-5	TRBV11-1	CASSLIGAETQYF
TRBJ2-7	TRBV2	CASSEDVAYEQYF
TRBJ1-6	TRBV3-1/TRBV3-2	CASSQPRFQGNSPLHF